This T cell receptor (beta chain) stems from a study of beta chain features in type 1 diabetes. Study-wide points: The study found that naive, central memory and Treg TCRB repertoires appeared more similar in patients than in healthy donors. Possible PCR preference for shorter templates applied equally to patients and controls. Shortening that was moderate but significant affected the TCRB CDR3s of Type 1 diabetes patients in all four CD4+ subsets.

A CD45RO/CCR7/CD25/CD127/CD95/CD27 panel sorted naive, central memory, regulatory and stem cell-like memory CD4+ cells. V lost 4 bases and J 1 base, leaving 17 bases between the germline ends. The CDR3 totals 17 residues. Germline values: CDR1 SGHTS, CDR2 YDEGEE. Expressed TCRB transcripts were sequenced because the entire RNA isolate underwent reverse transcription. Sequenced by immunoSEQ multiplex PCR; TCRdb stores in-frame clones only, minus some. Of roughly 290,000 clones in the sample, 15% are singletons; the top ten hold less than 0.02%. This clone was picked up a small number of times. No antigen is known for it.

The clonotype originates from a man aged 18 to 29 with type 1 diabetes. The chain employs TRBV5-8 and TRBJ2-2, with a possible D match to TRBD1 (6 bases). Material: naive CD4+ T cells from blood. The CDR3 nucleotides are TGTGCCAGCAGCCTCACCAACAGGGCATGGAACACCGGGGAGCTGTTTTTT. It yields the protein CASSLTNRAWNTGELFF.